What follows are 29 T cell receptor beta chains derived from one specimen sequenced in a study of T cells in Graves' hyperthyroidism and ophthalmopathy. Amplification yielded TCR beta CDR3 regions, with RNA transcripts as the source. The HTBI set primed first-round TCR CDR3 RT-PCR. Via MiXCR, TCRdb re-called the multiplex PCR reads, giving one row per CDR3 protein. The data show fewer than 600,000 distinct CDR3 sequences, over 13% seen once. The sequenced material came from blood. The source is a woman aged 18 to 35 with Graves' hyperthyroidism.

A few counts support this clonotype. The CDR3 DNA follows: TGTGCCAGCAGCGGGCGGGACGGGAGCTCCTACAATGAGCAGTTCTTC. The encoded protein is CASSGRDGSSYNEQFF. The V and J genes are TRBV9 and TRBJ2-1; D perhaps matches TRBD2 (6 bases). V shed 3 bases and J shed 0 bases, with 13 bases lying between them. CDR1 and CDR2 (germline): SGDLS, YYNGEE. There are 16 residues in the CDR3.

The table lists this clonotype with many counts. This chain joins TRBV30 and TRBJ1-1; weak D call: TRBD1 (6 bases). The germline V and J ends were trimmed by 8 bases and 6 bases, with 16 bases remaining between them. There are 12 residues in the CDR3. Germline assignment: CDR1 GTSNPN and CDR2 SVGIG (reference sequence). The CDR3 DNA reads TGTGCCGTCCGAGGGGGTGTAGCTGAAGCTTTCTTT. It codes for CAVRGGVAEAFF.

Many counts were recorded for this clonotype. J is TRBJ2-2 and V is TRBV20-1, with 8 positions matching TRBD1. After removal of 2 bases from V and 5 bases from J, the junction contained 4 bases not matched to a gene. The germline CDR1 and CDR2 sequences are DFQATT and SNEGSKA (reference sequence). There are 14 residues in the CDR3. CDR3 nucleotides: TGCAGTGCTAGACAGGGGGCGGGTACCGGGGAGCTGTTTTTT. Translating it yields CSARQGAGTGELFF.

This clonotype was detected ten times or more. The rearrangement uses TRBV7-9 and TRBJ1-2; a weak D match, TRBD1 (5 bases). With 1 base removed from V and 7 bases from J, the gap between germline ends came to 10 bases. Germline V gene sequence: CDR1 SEHNR, CDR2 FQNEAQ (reference sequence). The CDR3 consists of 13 residues. CDR3 residues: CASSLDQGFGYTF. The CDR3 region has the DNA TGTGCCAGCAGCTTAGACCAGGGCTTTGGCTACACCTTC.

This clonotype turned up a few times. This chain joins TRBV27 and TRBJ2-7; the match to TRBD1 covers 7 bases. Looked up from germline, CDR1 is MNHEY and CDR2 is SMNVEV (reference sequence). Trimming at V came to 5 bases and at J to 2 bases, leaving 6 bases not matched to a gene. The CDR3 runs to 14 residues. CDR3 residues: CASSPLGQAYEQYV. DNA for the CDR3: TGTGCCAGCAGTCCATTAGGACAGGCCTACGAGCAGTACGTC.

V usage is TRBV5-1 and J usage is TRBJ2-4, with D uncertain. The CDR3 totals 16 residues. Germline V gives CDR1 SGHRS, CDR2 YFSETQ. V gave up 3 bases and J gave up 0 bases, with 13 bases separating them. This CDR3 reads CASSSAGPLAKNIQYF. CDR3 coding DNA: TGCGCCAGCAGCTCGGCAGGCCCACTAGCCAAAAACATTCAGTACTTC.

A few counts support this clonotype. V usage is TRBV29-1 and J usage is TRBJ1-1; D remains unclear. Germline V lookup: CDR1 SQVTM, CDR2 ANQGSEA. V gave up 5 bases and J gave up 7 bases, with 11 bases separating them. The CDR3 length is 11 residues. CDR3 in DNA: TGCAGCGTTATTTTCAGCAGTGAAGCTTTCTTT. This sequence encodes CSVIFSSEAFF. Supplemented by reference TRBV29-1 and TRBJ1-1, the full variable domain reads SAVISQKPSRDICQRGTSLTIQCQVDSQVTMMFWYRQQPGQSLTLIATANQGSEATYESGFVIDKFPISRPNLTFSTLTVSNMSPEDSSIYLCSVIFSSEAFFGQGTRLTVV.

This clonotype was seen repeatedly, ten times or more. The chain recombines TRBV11-1 with TRBJ2-3; 8 bases map to TRBD1. CDR3 length: 14 amino acids. Trimming cost V 3 bases and J 4 bases; bases outside gene matches: 3. Germline V gives CDR1 SGHAT, CDR2 FQDESV (reference sequence). DNA of the CDR3: TGTGCCAGCAGCTTGGGACAGGCGGCAGATACGCAGTATTTT. This translates into CASSLGQAADTQYF.

In its sample, this clonotype was seen many times. The chain uses TRBV7-9 and TRBJ2-3, with TRBD2 matching 13 bases. With 6 bases clipped from V and 4 bases from J, the junction kept 7 bases outside the gene matches. Germline V gene lookup returns CDR1 SEHNR and CDR2 FQNEAQ (reference sequence). The CDR3 spans 16 residues. The CDR3: CASRRGTSGKPDTQYF. For the CDR3, the DNA is TGTGCCAGCAGAAGAGGGACTAGCGGGAAGCCAGATACGCAGTATTTT.

This clonotype was recorded at least ten times. The chain is built from TRBV7-3 and TRBJ2-3; the match to TRBD2 covers 7 bases. V shed 0 bases, J shed 4 bases, and the junction held 1 base outside the gene matches. Per the germline V gene, CDR1 is SGHTA and CDR2 is FQGTGA. The CDR3 extends over 14 amino acids. Here the CDR3 DNA reads TGTGCCAGCAGCTTAACGGGGGGGGCAGATACGCAGTATTTT. As protein: CASSLTGGADTQYF.

The chain is built from TRBV12-3 or TRBV12-4 and TRBJ2-1; D gene unclear. The V and J ends lost 5 bases and 8 bases respectively, with 13 bases between them. The CDR3 consists of 13 residues. For the CDR3, the DNA is TGTGCCAGCAGTCCCGTGACATACGATGAGCAGTTCTTC. It specifies CASSPVTYDEQFF.

This clonotype was counted at least ten times. The rearrangement joins TRBV3-1 to TRBJ1-1; tentative D call: TRBD1 (6 bases). Looked up from germline, CDR1 is LGHDT and CDR2 is YNNKEL (reference sequence). The V end lost 0 bases, the J end lost 8 bases, and 10 bases lay between the germline ends. This CDR3 region has 13 residues. The CDR3 bases are TGTGCCAGCAGCCAAGATCAGGACAGAGAAGCTTTCTTT. This translates into CASSQDQDREAFF.

This clonotype came up many times. The rearrangement uses TRBV11-2 and TRBJ1-3, with D unresolved. From germline, CDR1 is SGHAT and CDR2 FQNNGV. Trimming left V 3 bases short and J 4 bases short, with 13 bases between. The CDR3 has 15 amino acids. DNA of the CDR3: TGTGCCAGCAGCTTCCTCTTAGGCAGCGGAAACACCATATATTTT. It codes for CASSFLLGSGNTIYF.

This clonotype was seen more than once but under ten times. The V and J genes are TRBV18 and TRBJ2-4; 8 bases are a match to TRBD1. V trimming: 2 bases; J trimming: 2 bases; junction bases outside the gene matches: 5. The CDR3 is made up of 16 amino acids. Germline V gives CDR1 KGHSH, CDR2 LQKENI. The CDR3 coding sequence is TGTGCCAGCTCACCAACAAGACAGGGGACCAAAAACATTCAGTACTTC. As protein: CASSPTRQGTKNIQYF.

This clonotype came up a few times. The rearrangement uses TRBV13 and TRBJ2-3; D not certain. The CDR3 has 13 amino acids. Germline V lookup: CDR1 PRHDT, CDR2 FYEKMQ (reference sequence). V was clipped by 4 bases and J by 5 bases, with 10 bases between them. The CDR3 nucleotides are TGTGCCAGCAGCTACCTCAGAGGAGATACGCAGTATTTT. This sequence encodes CASSYLRGDTQYF.

The chain carries TRBV12-3 or TRBV12-4 and TRBJ2-3; TRBD1 is a possible D gene (6 bases). The CDR3 is made up of 14 amino acids. Trimming cost V 6 bases and J 0 bases, with 10 bases left between them. The CDR3 here is CASSRRGSTDTQYF. CDR3 in DNA: TGTGCCAGCAGCCGCAGGGGTAGCACAGATACGCAGTATTTT.

This chain connects TRBV4-2 to TRBJ2-5; D is perhaps TRBD2 (5 bases). The CDR3 runs to 15 residues. V dropped 0 bases and J dropped 7 bases, with 15 bases sitting between them. Germline CDR1 reads LGHNA; CDR2 reads YNFKEQ. This CDR3 reads CASSQDTSRAATQYF. CDR3 DNA: TGTGCCAGCAGCCAAGATACGTCGAGGGCGGCGACCCAGTACTTC.

A remark on this clonotype: At one boundary the junction diverges from the germline segment, which might be a read error. The chain joins TRBV27 to TRBJ1-5; D gene unclear. Germline assignment: CDR1 MNHEY and CDR2 SMNVEV (reference sequence). This CDR3 has 14 amino acids. The CDR3 sequence is CASNLSVGMQMEHF. CDR3 coding DNA: TGTGCCAGCAATTTATCCGTGGGGATGCAAATGGAGCATTTT.

This clonotype occurred many times. The chain uses TRBV28 and TRBJ2-7; D possibly corresponds to TRBD2 (6 bases). The V gene's germline CDR1 is MDHEN and CDR2 SYDVKM. This CDR3 has 15 residues. Trimming removed 6 bases at V and 3 bases at J, with 18 bases between. The CDR3 region has the DNA TGTGCCAGCAGGGACACCGGGACGGGGGACTACGAGCAGTACTTC. Amino acids: CASRDTGTGDYEQYF.

This clonotype was counted ten times or more. V usage is TRBV12-3 or TRBV12-4 and J usage is TRBJ1-1, with a tentative D call TRBD1 (5 bases). The CDR3 is 14 amino acids. The V end was cut by 6 bases, the J end by 5 bases, with 16 bases between. The CDR3: CASSPARDRTEAFF. The DNA of the CDR3 is TGTGCCAGCAGCCCTGCTAGGGACCGGACTGAAGCTTTCTTT.

This clonotype appeared many times. The chain recombines TRBV27 with TRBJ1-4, with TRBD1 as a possible D gene (5 bases). The V end lost 7 bases, the J end lost 5 bases, and 20 bases lay between the germline ends. This CDR3 is 16 amino acids long. CDR1 and CDR2 (germline): MNHEY, SMNVEV (reference sequence). The CDR3 DNA sequence: TGTGCCAGCACCTCCGGGTGGCGGGACGGAAATGAAAAACTGTTTTTT. Its protein product is CASTSGWRDGNEKLFF.

The gene calls are TRBV10-2 and TRBJ2-7, with a possible D match to TRBD2 (6 bases). The V gene's germline CDR1 is WSHSY and CDR2 SAAADI. V lost 10 bases and J lost 1, with 23 bases in between. The CDR3 sequence is 16 residues long. CDR3 coding DNA: TGCGCCACCTTAGGAATCGGGGGTTTTATGTCCTACGAGCAGTACTTC. It translates to CATLGIGGFMSYEQYF.

V gene TRBV7-6 combines with J gene TRBJ1-2; TRBD1 might be the D (6 bases). This CDR3 is built from 13 residues. Germline V gene lookup returns CDR1 SGHVS and CDR2 FNYEAQ. V dropped 1 base and J dropped 6 bases, with 9 bases sitting between them. The CDR3 region is CASSLVTGHGYTF. CDR3 in DNA: TGTGCCAGCAGCTTAGTAACAGGGCATGGCTACACCTTC.

The table lists this clonotype with many counts. The chain links TRBV3-1 to TRBJ2-3; 8 bases are shared with TRBD2. Per germline, CDR1 LGHDT and CDR2 YNNKEL (reference sequence). This CDR3 region has 17 residues. The V and J ends lost 5 bases and 3 bases, in that order; junction bases with no gene match: 13. This CDR3 is CASSTFSGMSTTDTQYF. In nucleotides, the CDR3 is TGTGCCAGCAGCACTTTTAGCGGGATGAGTACTACAGATACGCAGTATTTT.

The chain recombines TRBV12-3 or TRBV12-4 with TRBJ1-1, with 9 bases lining up with TRBD1. V shed 6 bases, J shed 0 bases, and the junction held 11 bases outside the gene matches. CDR3 length: 17 residues. CDR3 loop: CASSRTGALDVNTEAFF. The CDR3 region has the DNA TGTGCCAGCAGCCGGACAGGGGCCCTTGATGTGAACACTGAAGCTTTCTTT.

This clonotype has ten or more counts. The rearrangement uses TRBV10-3 and TRBJ2-7, with a possible D match to TRBD1 (6 bases). CDR3 size: 13 residues. CDR1 ENHRY and CDR2 SYGVKD come from the germline V gene. Trimming removed 3 bases at V and 6 bases at J, with 12 bases between. The CDR3 nucleotides are TGTGCCATCAGTGACCAACAGGGTGGCGAGCAGTACTTC. Protein: CAISDQQGGEQYF.

About this clonotype itself: It may be a read error: a sequence one base away is much more abundant. The rearrangement joins TRBV2 to TRBJ2-7; D is perhaps TRBD1 (6 bases). Germline lookup yields CDR1 SNHLY and CDR2 FYNNEI. This CDR3 has 13 residues. V was shortened by 10 bases and J by 4 bases, with 17 bases between the two germline ends. This CDR3 is CATTRQDVYEQYF. The CDR3 nucleotides read TGTGCCACCACAAGACAGGACGTTTACGAGCAGTACTTC. The full variable domain, rest sourced from reference TRBV2 and TRBJ2-7, is EPEVTQTPSHQVTQMGQEVILRCVPISNHLYFYWYRQILGQKVEFLVSFYNNEISEKSEIFDDQFSVERPDGSNFTLKIRSTKLEDSAMYFCATTRQDVYEQYFGPGTRLTVT.

J is TRBJ2-2 and V is TRBV6-2 or TRBV6-3; D ambiguous. V lost 5 bases, J lost 3 bases, and 10 bases lay in between. CDR3 length equals 14 residues. From germline, CDR1 is MNHEY and CDR2 SVGEGT. CDR3 amino acids: CASSGFADTGELFF. In DNA form, the CDR3 reads TGTGCCAGCAGTGGGTTCGCGGACACCGGGGAGCTGTTTTTT.

This clonotype was seen repeatedly, ten times or more. The genes are TRBV19 and TRBJ2-3, with 7 bases fitting TRBD2. The CDR3 loop spans 15 amino acids. J lost 4 bases, V lost 2 bases, and 6 bases had no gene match. CDR1 and CDR2 from the germline V gene are LNHDA and SQIVND (reference sequence). CDR3 in DNA: TGTGCCAGTAGTATATGGCTAGCGGCGCCAGATACGCAGTATTTT. Translated: CASSIWLAAPDTQYF. Filled out from reference TRBV19 and TRBJ2-3, the complete variable domain reads DGGITQSPKYLFRKEGQNVTLSCEQNLNHDAMYWYRQDPGQGLRLIYYSQIVNDFQKGDIAEGYSVSREKKESFPLTVTSAQKNPTAFYLCASSIWLAAPDTQYFGPGTRLTVL.